The sequence of this T cell receptor beta chain was determined in a study of identical twins. This CDR3 is 13 amino acids long. V shed 3 bases and J shed 0 bases, with 5 bases lying between them. This clonotype was counted many times. TCRdb recomputed calls from the 5' RACE reads with MiXCR, one row per CDR3 protein. The sample contains 420,000 or so distinct CDR3 sequences, around 20% of which appear only once. The receptor comes from a man aged 45-65 years in good health. The sample consisted of naive T cells sorted from blood. The chain couples TRBV12-3 or TRBV12-4 to TRBJ1-1; D is unresolved. In DNA form, the CDR3 reads TGTGCCAGCAGTTTGTCCATGAACACTGAAGCTTTCTTT. Translation gives CASSLSMNTEAFF.